This TCR beta chain derives from a study of blood T cell repertoires in COVID-19. Study background: Collection of acute and convalescent COVID-19 samples took place in the United States, Italy and Spain. Sources were T cells, B-cell-depleted T cells, or PBMCs; the material itself was cDNA or gDNA.

Original analysis: Cell counts per sample came from amplifying reference gene primers. Some clones are missing from TCRdb's copy, which holds only in-frame ones; the method was immunoSEQ multiplex PCR. The DNA gave D and trimming, while V, J and clone size come from that table. The sample holds about 69,000 clones, about 80% seen once. Germline V gene data show CDR1 as GTSNPN and CDR2 as SVGIG (reference sequence). The CDR3 spans 16 residues. V gave up 0 bases and J gave up 15 bases, with 27 bases separating them. The Seattle site enrolled patients during active infection and followed them longitudinally.

This receptor was taken from a man aged 45-65 years with COVID-19, enrolled during active disease. Sequences were obtained from peripheral blood. The chain is built from TRBV30 and TRBJ2-1, with TRBD2 as a possible D gene (5 bases). CDR3 amino acids: CAWSVLGMERTQPWFF. CDR3 nucleotides: TGTGCCTGGAGTGTATTAGGGATGGAAAGGACTCAGCCGTGGTTCTTC. Complete variable domain (other parts from reference TRBV30 and TRBJ2-1): SQTIHQWPATLVQPVGSPLSLECTVEGTSNPNLYWYRQAAGRGLQLLFYSVGIGQISSEVPQNLSASRPQDRQFILSSKKLLLSDSGFYLCAWSVLGMERTQPWFFGPGTRLTVL.